This T cell receptor (beta chain) was retrieved from a study of CD8+CD57+ T cells in acquired aplastic anemia. Background on the study: Sorted CD4+ and CD8+ cells yielded DNA averaging approximately 3.4 ug. Where healthy donors were concerned, CD4+ cells averaged approximately 11 million reads.

A note on this clonotype: Its antigen remains unidentified.

Study-level points and caveats: Any difference that existed in CD8+ Simpson's diversity between patients and controls was not significant.

V lost 0 bases, J lost 4 bases, and 3 bases stayed unmatched. The CDR3 length is 15 residues. The V gene's germline CDR1 is SGHNT and CDR2 YYREEE (reference sequence). CDR3 and TCR beta VDJ profiling relied on genomic DNA as the template. TCRdb passed the reads through MiXCR, listing each CDR3 protein once. In the table there are hundreds of thousands of distinct CDR3 sequences, about two thirds of which are singletons. The chain employs TRBV5-4 and TRBJ2-3, with 9 bases that match TRBD2. The TCR was taken from a human donor in good health, serving as a control. The sample was sorted CD4+, CD8+, or CD8+CD57+ T cells (not recorded which) from PBMCs. The CDR3 sequence is CASSLDAGGSDTQYF. In DNA form, the CDR3 reads TGTGCCAGCAGCTTGGACGCGGGAGGGTCAGATACGCAGTATTTT.